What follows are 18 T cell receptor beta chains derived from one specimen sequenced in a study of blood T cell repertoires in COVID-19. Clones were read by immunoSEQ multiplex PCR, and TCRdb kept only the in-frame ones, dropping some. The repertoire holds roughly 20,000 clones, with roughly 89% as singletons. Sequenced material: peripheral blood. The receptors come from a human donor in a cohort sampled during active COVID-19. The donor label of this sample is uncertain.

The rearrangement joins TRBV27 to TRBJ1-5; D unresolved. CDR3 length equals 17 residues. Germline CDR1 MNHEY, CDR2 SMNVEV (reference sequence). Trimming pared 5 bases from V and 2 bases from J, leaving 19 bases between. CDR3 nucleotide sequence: TGTGCCAGCAGTCGGGGTGGCCCGGTTAGGGGCAATCAGCCCCAGCATTTT. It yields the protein CASSRGGPVRGNQPQHF.

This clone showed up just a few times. For the CDR3, the DNA is TGTGCCAGCAGTTTAGGGGCAGGGGGAGCTTTCTTT. Its protein is CASSLGAGGAFF. The chain combines TRBV28 with TRBJ1-1; 7 nucleotides align to TRBD1. Trimming removed 2 bases from V and 10 bases from J; junction bases left unmatched: 4. CDR1 is MDHEN, CDR2 SYDVKM, per germline. The CDR3 runs to 12 residues.

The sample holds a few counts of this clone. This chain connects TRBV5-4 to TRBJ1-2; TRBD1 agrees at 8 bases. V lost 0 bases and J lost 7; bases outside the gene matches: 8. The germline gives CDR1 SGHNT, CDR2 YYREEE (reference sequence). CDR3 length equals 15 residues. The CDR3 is CASSLAPGGSSGYTF. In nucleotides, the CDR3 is TGTGCCAGCAGCTTGGCCCCAGGGGGCAGTTCTGGCTACACCTTC.

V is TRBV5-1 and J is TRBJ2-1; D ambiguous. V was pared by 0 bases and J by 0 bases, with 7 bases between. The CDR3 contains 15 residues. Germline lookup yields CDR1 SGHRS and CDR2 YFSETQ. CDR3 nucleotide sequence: TGCGCCAGCAGCTTGGGACTTATCTCCTACAATGAGCAGTTCTTC. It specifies CASSLGLISYNEQFF.

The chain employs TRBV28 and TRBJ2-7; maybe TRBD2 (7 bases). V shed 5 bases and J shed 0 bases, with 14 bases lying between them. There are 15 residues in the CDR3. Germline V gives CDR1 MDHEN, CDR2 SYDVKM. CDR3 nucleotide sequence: TGTGCCAGCAGTACCCCCGGGGGGCCCTCCTACGAGCAGTACTTC. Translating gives CASSTPGGPSYEQYF.

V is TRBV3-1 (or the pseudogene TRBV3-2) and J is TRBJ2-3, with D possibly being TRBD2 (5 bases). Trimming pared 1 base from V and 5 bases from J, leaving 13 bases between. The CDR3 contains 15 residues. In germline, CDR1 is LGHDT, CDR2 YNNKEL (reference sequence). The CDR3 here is CASSQAPLAGDTQYF. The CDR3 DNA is TGTGCCAGCAGCCAAGCTCCCCTCGCGGGAGATACGCAGTATTTT.

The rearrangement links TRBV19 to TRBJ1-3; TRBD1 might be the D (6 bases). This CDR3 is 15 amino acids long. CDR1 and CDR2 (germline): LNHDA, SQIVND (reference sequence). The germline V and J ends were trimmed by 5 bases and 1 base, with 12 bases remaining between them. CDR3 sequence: CASSFSGQSGNTIYF. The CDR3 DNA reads TGTGCCAGTAGTTTTTCCGGACAGTCTGGAAACACCATATATTTT.

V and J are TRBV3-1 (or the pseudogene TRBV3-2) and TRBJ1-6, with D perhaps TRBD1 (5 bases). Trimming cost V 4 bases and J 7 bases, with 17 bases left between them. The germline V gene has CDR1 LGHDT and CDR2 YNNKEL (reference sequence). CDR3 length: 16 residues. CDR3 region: CASSLHGAHKNSPLHF. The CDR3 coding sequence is TGTGCCAGCAGCCTACATGGGGCCCACAAGAATTCACCCCTCCACTTT.

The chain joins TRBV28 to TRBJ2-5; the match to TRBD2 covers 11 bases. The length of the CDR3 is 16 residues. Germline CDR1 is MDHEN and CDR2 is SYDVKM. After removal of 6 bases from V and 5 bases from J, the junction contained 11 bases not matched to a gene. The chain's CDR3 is CASSLGLAAFQETQYF. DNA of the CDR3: TGTGCCAGCAGCTTGGGACTAGCGGCGTTTCAGGAGACCCAGTACTTC.

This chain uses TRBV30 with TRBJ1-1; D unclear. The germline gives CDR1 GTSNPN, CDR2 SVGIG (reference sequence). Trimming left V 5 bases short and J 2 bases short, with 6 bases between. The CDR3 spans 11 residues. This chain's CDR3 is CAWDKNTEAFF. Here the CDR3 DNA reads TGTGCCTGGGACAAAAACACTGAAGCTTTCTTT.

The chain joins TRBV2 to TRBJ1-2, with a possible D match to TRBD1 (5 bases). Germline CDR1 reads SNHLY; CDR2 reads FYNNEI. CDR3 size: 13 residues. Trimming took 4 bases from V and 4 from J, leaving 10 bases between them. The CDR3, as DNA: TGTGCCAGCAGTGGCCAGGGTAGCTATGGCTACACCTTC. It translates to CASSGQGSYGYTF. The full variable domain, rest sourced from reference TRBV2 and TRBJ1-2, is EPEVTQTPSHQVTQMGQEVILRCVPISNHLYFYWYRQILGQKVEFLVSFYNNEISEKSEIFDDQFSVERPDGSNFTLKIRSTKLEDSAMYFCASSGQGSYGYTFGSGTRLTVV.

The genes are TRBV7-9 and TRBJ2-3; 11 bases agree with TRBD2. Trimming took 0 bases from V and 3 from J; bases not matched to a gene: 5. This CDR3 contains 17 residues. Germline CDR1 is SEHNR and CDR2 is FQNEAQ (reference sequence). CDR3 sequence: CASSLALASGRTDTQYF. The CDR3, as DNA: TGTGCCAGCAGCTTAGCGTTGGCTAGCGGGAGGACAGATACGCAGTATTTT.

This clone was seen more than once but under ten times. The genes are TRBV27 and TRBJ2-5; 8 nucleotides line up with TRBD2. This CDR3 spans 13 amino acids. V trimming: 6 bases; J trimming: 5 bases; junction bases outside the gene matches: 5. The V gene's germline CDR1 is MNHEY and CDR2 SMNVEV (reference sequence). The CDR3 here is CASRGAGEETQYF. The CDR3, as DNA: TGTGCCAGCAGAGGAGCGGGAGAGGAGACCCAGTACTTC.

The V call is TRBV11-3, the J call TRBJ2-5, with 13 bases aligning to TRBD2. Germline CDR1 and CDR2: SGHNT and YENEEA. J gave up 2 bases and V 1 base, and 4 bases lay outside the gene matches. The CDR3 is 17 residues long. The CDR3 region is CASSLGLAGGGQETQYF. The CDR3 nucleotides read TGTGCCAGCAGCTTAGGACTAGCGGGAGGAGGACAAGAGACCCAGTACTTC.

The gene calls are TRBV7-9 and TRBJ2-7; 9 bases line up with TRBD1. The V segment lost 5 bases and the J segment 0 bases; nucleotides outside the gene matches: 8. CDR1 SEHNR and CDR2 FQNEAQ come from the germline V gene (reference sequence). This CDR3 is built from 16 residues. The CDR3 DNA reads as TGTGCCAGCAGCGGATCCCGGGACAGGGTCTCCTACGAGCAGTACTTC. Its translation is CASSGSRDRVSYEQYF.

CDR3 loop: CASSESGGSRYEQFF. In DNA, the CDR3 is TGCGCCAGCAGTGAGTCGGGCGGGAGTAGGTATGAGCAGTTCTTC. This chain links TRBV10-2 with TRBJ2-1; 7 bases agree with TRBD2. Germline V CDR1 and CDR2: WSHSY, SAAADI. The CDR3 covers 15 residues. With 0 bases clipped from V and 8 bases from J, the junction kept 7 bases outside the gene matches.

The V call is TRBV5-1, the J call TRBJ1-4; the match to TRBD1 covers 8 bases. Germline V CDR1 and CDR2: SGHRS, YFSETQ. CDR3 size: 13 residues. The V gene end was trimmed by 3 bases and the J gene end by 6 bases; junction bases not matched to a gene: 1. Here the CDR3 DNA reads TGCGCCAGCAGCTCGGACAGGGATGAAAAACTGTTTTTT. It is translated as CASSSDRDEKLFF.

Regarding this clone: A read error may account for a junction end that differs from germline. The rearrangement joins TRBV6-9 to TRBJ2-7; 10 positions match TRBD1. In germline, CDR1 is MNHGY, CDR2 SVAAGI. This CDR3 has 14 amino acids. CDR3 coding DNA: TGTGCCAGCAGTTATACGAGACAGGGGGCGCGGTGGGGTTTC. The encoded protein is CASSYTRQGARWGF.